Given below is one TCR beta chain in context. Trimming removed 4 bases from V and 1 base from J; junction bases left unmatched: 19. The CDR3 sequence is 21 residues long. Germline CDR1 is KGHSH and CDR2 is LQKENI. This record belongs to a study of blood T cell repertoires in COVID-19. The assay was immunoSEQ multiplex PCR, and TCRdb's table has in-frame clones only and misses some. The sample carries over 85,000 clones, 85% to 90% recorded once. The chain combines TRBV18 with TRBJ1-6, with 7 bases matching TRBD1. The receptor was derived from a human donor in a cohort sampled during active COVID-19. The sequenced material came from peripheral blood. For the CDR3, the DNA is TGTGCCAGCTCACTGACAGGGCCCTCGCAAACCTGGATATCCTATAATTCACCCCTCCACTTT. Translation: CASSLTGPSQTWISYNSPLHF.